What follows are 32 T cell receptor beta chains derived from one specimen sequenced in a study of cytomegalovirus exposure and HLA in healthy donors. Primers: 60 Vbeta forward and 13 Jbeta reverse. Profiled with immunoSEQ multiplex PCR; TCRdb holds only in-frame clones, not every one. Counted here are more than 200,000 clones, about 83% occurring once; the ten biggest clones make up over 1.1%. What was sequenced was PBMCs. The receptor source for this set is a girl aged 10 to 17 in good health and CMV-seronegative.

V and J are TRBV6-1 and TRBJ1-6; D ambiguous. V lost 1 base to trimming and J lost 7 bases, with 14 bases between them. This CDR3 comprises 16 residues. The germline V gene encodes CDR1 MNHNS and CDR2 SASEGT. The CDR3 loop reads CASSEGGGWANSPLHF. For the CDR3, the DNA is TGTGCCAGCAGTGAAGGGGGAGGCTGGGCGAATTCACCCCTCCACTTT.

V gene TRBV27 combines with J gene TRBJ1-1; 10 bases match TRBD1. Germline assignment: CDR1 MNHEY and CDR2 SMNVEV (reference sequence). V shed 6 bases and J 1 base; nucleotides not matched to a gene: 5. The CDR3 totals 15 residues. The CDR3 region has the DNA TGTGCCAGCAGAATGACAGGGGGCGGGAACACTGAAGCTTTCTTT. Its protein is CASRMTGGGNTEAFF.

The J gene is TRBJ1-1, the V gene TRBV5-6; D call uncertain. Per the germline V gene, CDR1 is SGHDT and CDR2 is YYEEEE. CDR3 length: 12 amino acids. V lost 2 bases and J 6 bases, leaving 8 bases between the germline ends. The CDR3, as DNA: TGTGCCAGCAGCTTAAGACTCTCTGAAGCTTTCTTT. Translated, it gives CASSLRLSEAFF.

The rearrangement uses TRBV7-9 and TRBJ1-4; 9 bases line up with TRBD1. CDR3 length: 15 residues. Germline V CDR1 and CDR2: SEHNR, FQNEAQ (reference sequence). V dropped 5 bases and J dropped 7; count of bases not matched to a gene: 8. CDR3 residues: CASSPGQGRGEKLFF. The CDR3 DNA sequence: TGTGCCAGCAGCCCCGGACAGGGGAGGGGTGAAAAACTGTTTTTT.

The J gene is TRBJ1-6, the V gene TRBV19, with unresolved D. V was pared by 3 bases and J by 11 bases, with 20 bases between. Germline assignment: CDR1 LNHDA and CDR2 SQIVND (reference sequence). The CDR3 is 16 residues long. As DNA, the CDR3 is TGTGCCAGTAGTATCGGGTCGCAAGTAGTGGGTCCACCCCTCCACTTT. This gives the protein CASSIGSQVVGPPLHF.

This clone was counted once. V gene TRBV7-2 combines with J gene TRBJ2-1; 7 positions agree with TRBD2. In germline, CDR1 is SGHTA, CDR2 FQGNSA. J gave up 4 bases and V 5 bases, and 8 bases lay outside the gene matches. The CDR3 spans 15 residues. The CDR3 DNA is TGTGCCAGCAGCACGAAGCGGGGAGCATACAATGAGCAGTTCTTC. It codes for CASSTKRGAYNEQFF.

This chain connects TRBV27 to TRBJ1-2; 7 positions agree with TRBD1. The CDR3 consists of 13 residues. V was pared by 4 bases and J by 6 bases, with 5 bases of the junction left unmatched. Germline assignment: CDR1 MNHEY and CDR2 SMNVEV (reference sequence). The CDR3 nucleotides are TGTGCCAGCAGTTCCTTACAGGGGAATGGCTACACCTTC. This encodes CASSSLQGNGYTF.

In this sample, this clone turned up a few times. CDR3 amino acids: CASSRSSGIGTEAFF. The CDR3 DNA is TGTGCCAGCAGTCGTTCGAGCGGGATTGGGACTGAAGCTTTCTTT. This chain joins TRBV2 and TRBJ1-1; D ambiguous. CDR3 length: 15 amino acids. Trimming shortened V by 5 bases and J by 5 bases, and 18 bases separated the two germline ends. Germline loops: CDR1 SNHLY, CDR2 FYNNEI.

The chain has TRBV29-1 and TRBJ2-1; possibly TRBD2 for D (6 bases). The CDR3 consists of 13 residues. The V gene's germline CDR1 is SQVTM and CDR2 ANQGSEA. Trimming left V 6 bases short and J 10 bases short, with 19 bases between. The CDR3 nucleotides are TGCAGCGTGAACCCCCATAGCGGAAAGGAGCAGTTCTTC. This gives the protein CSVNPHSGKEQFF.

The chain recombines TRBV13 with TRBJ2-7, with D possibly being TRBD1 (6 bases). Per germline, CDR1 PRHDT and CDR2 FYEKMQ (reference sequence). The germline V and J ends were trimmed by 0 bases and 2 bases, with 8 bases remaining between them. CDR3 length: 14 residues. In nucleotides, the CDR3 is TGTGCCAGCAGCTTAGGACAGGGCGCCTACGAGCAGTACTTC. It specifies CASSLGQGAYEQYF.

The chain uses TRBV28 and TRBJ2-7; no clear D. Germline loops: CDR1 MDHEN, CDR2 SYDVKM. The length of the CDR3 is 15 residues. The V end was cut by 3 bases, the J end by 0 bases, with 12 bases between. CDR3 amino acids: CASSFIRRLSYEQYF. As DNA, the CDR3 is TGTGCCAGCAGTTTTATCCGGCGGCTCTCCTACGAGCAGTACTTC.

The rearrangement uses TRBV18 and TRBJ2-7; D call uncertain. Germline CDR1 and CDR2: KGHSH and LQKENI. The CDR3 length is 17 residues. V dropped 1 base and J dropped 4 bases, with 20 bases sitting between them. The CDR3 loop reads CASSPLLLDPLAYEQYF. The CDR3 DNA follows: TGTGCCAGCTCACCACTTCTCCTAGACCCACTCGCGTACGAGCAGTACTTC.

The chain employs TRBV27 and TRBJ2-3; 7 positions match TRBD1. J lost 2 bases, V lost 7 bases, and 9 bases had no gene match. CDR1 and CDR2 (germline): MNHEY, SMNVEV (reference sequence). The CDR3 sequence is 15 residues long. The CDR3 DNA reads TGTGCCAGCAATAGAAGACAGGGTTTCACAGATACGCAGTATTTT. It yields the protein CASNRRQGFTDTQYF.

V is TRBV4-2 and J is TRBJ1-4; 10 bases are a match to TRBD1. V lost 3 bases and J lost 2; bases outside the gene matches: 6. Germline values: CDR1 LGHNA, CDR2 YNFKEQ. The CDR3 length is 17 residues. CDR3: CASSQGDRGVTNEKLFF. The DNA of the CDR3 is TGTGCCAGCAGCCAGGGGGACAGGGGCGTGACTAATGAAAAACTGTTTTTT.

For this clone: Other DNA sequences in this specimen translate into the identical CDR3. The rearrangement links TRBV5-1 to TRBJ1-4; D is uncertain. CDR3 length: 12 residues. CDR1 is SGHRS, CDR2 YFSETQ, per germline. V was trimmed by 2 bases and J by 8 bases, leaving 7 bases between them. CDR3 bases: TGCGCCAGCAGCTTACCGGGGGAAAAACTGTTTTTT. It translates to CASSLPGEKLFF.

The V gene is TRBV6-5, the J gene TRBJ1-5; weak D call: TRBD1 (5 bases). Germline V gives CDR1 MNHEY, CDR2 SVGAGI. Trimming removed 2 bases at V and 0 bases at J, with 8 bases between. The CDR3 loop spans 15 amino acids. The CDR3 DNA reads as TGTGCCAGCAGTTACGGGGGGAATAGCAATCAGCCCCAGCATTTT. Protein sequence: CASSYGGNSNQPQHF.

This clone was detected once. V usage is TRBV6-1 and J usage is TRBJ2-2; D possibly corresponds to TRBD1 (6 bases). Trimming took off 1 base at V and 3 bases at J, with 12 bases between the two ends. This CDR3 is 16 amino acids long. Germline V gene data show CDR1 as MNHNS and CDR2 as SASEGT. The CDR3 loop reads CASSEGRKGDTGELFF. The CDR3, as DNA: TGTGCCAGCAGTGAAGGCAGGAAGGGGGACACCGGGGAGCTGTTTTTT.

This clone was picked up a small number of times. J is TRBJ1-5 and V is TRBV6-8; 8 bases line up with TRBD1. J was trimmed by 3 bases and V by 7 bases; bases with no gene match: 8. Germline CDR1 reads MNHGY; CDR2 reads SAAAGT. This CDR3 has 15 amino acids. The CDR3 is CASIHRDRINQPQHF. DNA of the CDR3: TGTGCCAGCATCCACCGGGACAGGATCAATCAGCCCCAGCATTTT.

This clone was seen a few times. The rearrangement joins TRBV4-2 to TRBJ1-2; D is possibly TRBD1 (5 bases). CDR1 is LGHNA and CDR2 is YNFKEQ in the germline V gene. V shed 0 bases and J shed 4 bases, with 9 bases lying between them. The CDR3 consists of 14 residues. The CDR3 region is CASSQDNRPYGYTF. The CDR3 DNA reads as TGTGCCAGCAGCCAAGATAACAGGCCCTATGGCTACACCTTC.

The V gene is TRBV6-6, the J gene TRBJ2-5, with 9 positions matching TRBD1. This CDR3 is built from 15 residues. CDR1 is MNHNY, CDR2 SVGAGI, per germline (reference sequence). The V segment lost 2 bases and the J segment 5 bases; nucleotides outside the gene matches: 6. The DNA of the CDR3 is TGTGCCAGCAGTTACGGGACAGGGTGGCTGGAGACCCAGTACTTC. This gives the protein CASSYGTGWLETQYF.

CDR3 protein: CATSSGDRDYEQYF. CDR3 nucleotides: TGTGCCACCAGCAGCGGGGACAGGGACTACGAGCAGTACTTC. The chain uses TRBV15 and TRBJ2-7; TRBD1 aligns across 9 bases. V lost 3 bases and J lost 3; bases outside the gene matches: 3. This CDR3 spans 14 amino acids. Germline values: CDR1 LNHNV, CDR2 YYDKDF (reference sequence).

V and J are TRBV2 and TRBJ1-5, with 7 bases lining up with TRBD1. CDR3 length: 15 amino acids. After removal of 7 bases from V and 0 bases from J, the junction contained 6 bases not matched to a gene. Germline-derived CDR1 and CDR2 are SNHLY and FYNNEI. CDR3 in DNA: TGTGCCAGCATGGGGGGACAGTATAGCAATCAGCCCCAGCATTTT. Its translation: CASMGGQYSNQPQHF. The full variable domain, its missing parts supplied by reference TRBV2 and TRBJ1-5, is EPEVTQTPSHQVTQMGQEVILRCVPISNHLYFYWYRQILGQKVEFLVSFYNNEISEKSEIFDDQFSVERPDGSNFTLKIRSTKLEDSAMYFCASMGGQYSNQPQHFGDGTRLSIL.

The chain uses TRBV28 and TRBJ2-7, with TRBD2 identical over 7 bases. Unmatched junction bases numbered 12, after V lost 1 base and J lost 3 bases. Germline V lookup: CDR1 MDHEN, CDR2 SYDVKM. The CDR3 is made up of 17 amino acids. CDR3 amino acids: CASSLSVTGGSLYEQYF. The CDR3, as DNA: TGTGCCAGCAGTTTATCGGTCACGGGCGGGAGTCTCTACGAGCAGTACTTC.

The chain couples TRBV4-2 to TRBJ1-4; D gene unclear. The CDR3 length is 15 residues. Germline V CDR1 and CDR2: LGHNA, YNFKEQ. V was shortened by 1 base and J by 7 bases, with 13 bases between the two germline ends. CDR3 amino acids: CASSQVWKRSEKLFF. In DNA, the CDR3 is TGTGCCAGCAGCCAAGTTTGGAAAAGGAGTGAAAAACTGTTTTTT.

The V and J genes are TRBV28 and TRBJ1-1, with D unresolved. Germline-derived CDR1 and CDR2 are MDHEN and SYDVKM. The CDR3 is 18 residues long. Trimming removed 4 bases at V and 0 bases at J, with 21 bases between. This CDR3 is CASSSIGILDFMNTEAFF. Here the CDR3 DNA reads TGTGCCAGCAGTTCTATAGGGATTCTGGACTTCATGAACACTGAAGCTTTCTTT.

This clone was counted a few times. The V gene is TRBV19, the J gene TRBJ2-5; maybe TRBD2 (5 bases). Deletions cut 10 bases from V and 6 bases from J, with 21 bases between. Germline CDR1 LNHDA, CDR2 SQIVND (reference sequence). The CDR3 covers 14 residues. CDR3 in DNA: TGTGCCACTTCTTTAGGAGGTACGCAACAGACCCAGTACTTC. Residues: CATSLGGTQQTQYF. The full variable domain, completed using reference TRBV19 and TRBJ2-5, is DGGITQSPKYLFRKEGQNVTLSCEQNLNHDAMYWYRQDPGQGLRLIYYSQIVNDFQKGDIAEGYSVSREKKESFPLTVTSAQKNPTAFYLCATSLGGTQQTQYFGPGTRLLVL.

The J gene is TRBJ1-2, the V gene TRBV11-2; D remains unclear. Trimming removed 1 base at V and 3 bases at J, with 9 bases between. CDR1 is SGHAT and CDR2 is FQNNGV in the germline V gene. The CDR3 extends over 14 amino acids. In nucleotides, the CDR3 is TGTGCCAGCAGCTTAGTGGAGGGTGACTATGGCTACACCTTC. Protein product: CASSLVEGDYGYTF.

V usage is TRBV28 and J usage is TRBJ2-5; 13 bases align to TRBD2. Germline CDR1 and CDR2: MDHEN and SYDVKM. Germline trimming cut 6 bases from V and 5 bases from J; bases unmatched to any gene: 3. The CDR3 loop spans 14 amino acids. DNA for the CDR3: TGTGCCAGCAGCACGGGACTAGCGGGGGAGACCCAGTACTTC. Encoded protein: CASSTGLAGETQYF.

The J gene is TRBJ1-5, the V gene TRBV6-1, with TRBD1 matching 8 bases. V dropped 2 bases and J dropped 9; count of bases not matched to a gene: 9. This CDR3 is built from 15 residues. Germline CDR1 and CDR2: MNHNS and SASEGT. The CDR3 DNA sequence: TGTGCCAGCAGTGAAAACGAGGACAGGGTTTCGCCCCAGCATTTT. It yields the protein CASSENEDRVSPQHF.

The genes are TRBV7-3 and TRBJ2-2, with D perhaps matching TRBD2 (5 bases). The germline CDR1 and CDR2 sequences are SGHTA and FQGTGA. The V end lost 5 bases, the J end lost 4 bases, and 14 bases lay between the germline ends. CDR3 length equals 15 residues. The CDR3 sequence is CASSLKAGGTGELFF. The CDR3 nucleotides are TGTGCCAGCAGCCTAAAGGCAGGAGGCACCGGGGAGCTGTTTTTT. Based on the CDR3 plus reference TRBV7-3 and TRBJ2-2, the full variable domain is GAGVSQTPSNKVTEKGKYVELRCDPISGHTALYWYRQSLGQGPEFLIYFQGTGAADDSGLPNDRFFAVRPEGSVSTLKIQRTERGDSAVYLCASSLKAGGTGELFFGEGSRLTVL.

This chain uses TRBV7-6 with TRBJ2-7, with TRBD1 identical over 8 bases. Trimming cost V 5 bases and J 3 bases; bases outside gene matches: 6. CDR3 length: 14 residues. The germline CDR1 and CDR2 sequences are SGHVS and FNYEAQ. The CDR3 DNA is TGTGCCAGCAGCCCACGGACAGGGAACTACGAGCAGTACTTC. This gives the protein CASSPRTGNYEQYF. The full variable domain, in which reference TRBV7-6 and TRBJ2-7 provide the parts outside the CDR3, is GAGVSQSPRYKVTKRGQDVALRCDPISGHVSLYWYRQALGQGPEFLTYFNYEAQQDKSGLPNDRFSAERPEGSISTLTIQRTEQRDSAMYRCASSPRTGNYEQYFGPGTRLTVT.

J is TRBJ1-1 and V is TRBV13; D is ambiguous. The germline V gene encodes CDR1 PRHDT and CDR2 FYEKMQ (reference sequence). Trimming removed 2 bases at V and 1 base at J, with 8 bases between. The CDR3 is made up of 14 amino acids. Here the CDR3 DNA reads TGTGCCAGCAGCTTACTCGGGAAGAACACTGAAGCTTTCTTT. It yields the protein CASSLLGKNTEAFF.